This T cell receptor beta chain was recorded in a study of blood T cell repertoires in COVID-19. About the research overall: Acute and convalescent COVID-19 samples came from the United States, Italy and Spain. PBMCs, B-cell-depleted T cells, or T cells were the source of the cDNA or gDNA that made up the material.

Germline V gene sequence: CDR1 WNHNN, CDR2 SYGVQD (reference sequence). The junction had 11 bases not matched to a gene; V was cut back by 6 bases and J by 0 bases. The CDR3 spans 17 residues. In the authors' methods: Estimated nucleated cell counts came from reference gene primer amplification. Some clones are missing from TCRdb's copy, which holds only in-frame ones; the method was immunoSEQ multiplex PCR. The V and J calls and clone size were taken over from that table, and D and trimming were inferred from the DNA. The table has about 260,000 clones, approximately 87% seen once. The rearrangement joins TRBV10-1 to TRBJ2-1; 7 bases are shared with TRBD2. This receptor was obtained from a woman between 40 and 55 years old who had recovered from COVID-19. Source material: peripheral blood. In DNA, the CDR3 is TGCGCCAGCAGCGCCAATAGCGGGCGACCCTCCTACAATGAGCAGTTCTTC. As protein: CASSANSGRPSYNEQFF.